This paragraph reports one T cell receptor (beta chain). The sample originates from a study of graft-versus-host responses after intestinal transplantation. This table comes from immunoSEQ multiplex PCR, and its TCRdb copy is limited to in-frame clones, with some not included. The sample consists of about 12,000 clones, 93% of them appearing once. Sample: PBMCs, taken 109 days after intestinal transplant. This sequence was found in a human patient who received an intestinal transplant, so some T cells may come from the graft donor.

The CDR3 region has the DNA TGTGCCAGCAGCTTAGTTCTGGCGGGAGGGCTCTACGAGCAGTACTTC. Protein product: CASSLVLAGGLYEQYF. This chain links TRBV7-9 with TRBJ2-7; 9 positions match TRBD2. J gave up 3 bases and V 1 base, and 7 bases lay outside the gene matches. The germline gives CDR1 SEHNR, CDR2 FQNEAQ (reference sequence). This CDR3 is built from 16 residues.